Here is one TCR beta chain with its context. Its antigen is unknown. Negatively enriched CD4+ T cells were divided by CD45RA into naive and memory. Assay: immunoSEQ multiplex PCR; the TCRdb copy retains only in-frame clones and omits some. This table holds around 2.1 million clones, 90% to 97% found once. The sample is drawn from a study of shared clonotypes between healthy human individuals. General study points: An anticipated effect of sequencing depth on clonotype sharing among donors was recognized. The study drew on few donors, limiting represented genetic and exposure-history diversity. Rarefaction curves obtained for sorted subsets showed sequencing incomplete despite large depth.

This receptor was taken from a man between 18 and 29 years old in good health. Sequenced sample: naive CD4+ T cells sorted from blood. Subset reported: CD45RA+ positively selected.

Here the CDR3 DNA reads TGTGCGGGTCGGGGTCTGGATTCACCCCTCCACTTT. It translates to CAGRGLDSPLHF. V is TRBV30 and J is TRBJ1-6; no clear D. CDR1 and CDR2 from the germline V gene are GTSNPN and SVGIG (reference sequence). CDR3 length: 12 residues.